What follows are 22 T cell receptor beta chains derived from one specimen sequenced in a study of T cell changes during pregnancy in multiple sclerosis (dated by TCRdb to between 2018 and 2020). Receptor amplification or capture employed the immunoSEQ multiplex PCR assay. The immuneACCESS repertoire file appears here via TCRdb, limited to in-frame rearrangements. These files lack a portion of the clones; in checked studies, under half of the deficit traces to unresolved V genes, and the cause of the others is not known. Counted in this sample were approximately 48,000 clones; 90% of them appeared once. The ten largest make up approximately 2.8% of the sample. This specimen consisted of CD8+ T cells from peripheral blood mononuclear cells, obtained before pregnancy. All receptors derive from a female donor with multiple sclerosis, enrolled in a pregnancy study.

The V and J genes are TRBV6-4 and TRBJ1-2; D is uncertain. There are 14 residues in the CDR3. Trimming removed 2 bases from V and 4 bases from J, with 11 bases in between. Per germline, CDR1 MRHNA and CDR2 SNTAGT. The CDR3 region has the DNA TGTGCCAGCAGTGACGGTATGGGGAGCTATGGCTACACCTTC. Amino acid sequence: CASSDGMGSYGYTF.

The V gene is TRBV6-4, the J gene TRBJ2-1; tentative D call: TRBD2 (6 bases). Germline V gene data show CDR1 as MRHNA and CDR2 as SNTAGT. The CDR3 sequence is 14 residues long. The ends were cut back, 5 bases at V and 1 base at J, with 9 bases in the middle. This chain's CDR3 is CASSRGTSYNEQFF. DNA of the CDR3: TGTGCCAGCAGTCGGGGGACTTCCTACAATGAGCAGTTCTTC.

This chain uses TRBV5-4 with TRBJ1-3; the match to TRBD1 covers 7 bases. V lost 4 bases and J lost 4; bases outside the gene matches: 11. This CDR3 spans 16 amino acids. Germline CDR1 is SGHNT and CDR2 is YYREEE (reference sequence). This CDR3 reads CASSGPRQGVGNTIYF. The DNA for the CDR3 is TGTGCCAGCAGCGGCCCAAGACAGGGAGTGGGAAACACCATATATTTT.

The V call is TRBV19, the J call TRBJ1-2; D not certain. CDR1 and CDR2 from the germline V gene are LNHDA and SQIVND (reference sequence). CDR3 length equals 13 residues. V dropped 3 bases and J dropped 4 bases, with 9 bases sitting between them. CDR3 amino acids: CASSIDTVYGYTF. Here the CDR3 DNA reads TGTGCCAGTAGTATTGATACGGTCTATGGCTACACCTTC. The full variable domain, completed using reference TRBV19 and TRBJ1-2, is DGGITQSPKYLFRKEGQNVTLSCEQNLNHDAMYWYRQDPGQGLRLIYYSQIVNDFQKGDIAEGYSVSREKKESFPLTVTSAQKNPTAFYLCASSIDTVYGYTFGSGTRLTVV.

Here the CDR3 DNA reads TGTGCCAGCAGCGTCCCGAGACAGGGGGCGGACCTGATGAACACTGAAGCTTTCTTT. Its protein product is CASSVPRQGADLMNTEAFF. The genes are TRBV9 and TRBJ1-1; 10 bases match TRBD1. This CDR3 spans 19 amino acids. The V gene end was trimmed by 2 bases and the J gene end by 0 bases; junction bases not matched to a gene: 13. CDR1 is SGDLS and CDR2 is YYNGEE in the germline V gene.

The J gene is TRBJ2-1, the V gene TRBV19, with 9 bases identical to TRBD1. The CDR3 has 14 amino acids. Unmatched junction bases numbered 7, after V lost 8 bases and J lost 5 bases. CDR1 is LNHDA, CDR2 SQIVND, per germline (reference sequence). CDR3 in amino acids: CASVTRQGDNEQFF. Here the CDR3 DNA reads TGTGCCAGTGTCACGCGACAGGGGGACAATGAGCAGTTCTTC.

V usage is TRBV9 and J usage is TRBJ2-7; 7 bases line up with TRBD2. V lost 2 bases to trimming and J lost 2 bases; unmatched junction nucleotides: 10. Germline lookup yields CDR1 SGDLS and CDR2 YYNGEE. There are 16 residues in the CDR3. DNA for the CDR3: TGTGCCAGCAGCGTTGGGGGGGGTAGTCAGGCCTACGAGCAGTACTTC. Protein product: CASSVGGGSQAYEQYF.

The CDR3 region has the DNA TGTGCCAGCAGTACCGGGACTAGCGAGACAGATACGCAGTATTTT. Translating it yields CASSTGTSETDTQYF. This rearrangement joins TRBV6-4 to TRBJ2-3, with 10 bases aligning to TRBD2. The germline gives CDR1 MRHNA, CDR2 SNTAGT. The ends lost 5 bases at V and 3 bases at J; junction bases unmatched: 5. The CDR3 extends over 15 amino acids.

The chain joins TRBV6-1 to TRBJ1-1; D unclear. The V end lost 4 bases, the J end lost 5 bases, and 11 bases lay between the germline ends. The CDR3 has 13 residues. Germline V CDR1 and CDR2: MNHNS, SASEGT. The CDR3 sequence: CASSVLGGTEAFF. Here the CDR3 DNA reads TGTGCCAGCAGTGTTTTGGGAGGGACTGAAGCTTTCTTT.

This clone was seen a single time. This sequence joins TRBV12-1 and TRBJ2-7; the listed D gene, TRBD1, was not tested against the DNA. TRBV12-1 is a recognized pseudogene. The CDR3 spans 12 residues. The CDR3 spells CASSSSQYEQYF. The CDR3 DNA follows: TGTGCCAGCAGCTCCTCTCAGTACGAGCAGTACTTC.

The chain recombines TRBV5-1 with TRBJ2-2; 7 positions match TRBD1. This CDR3 spans 13 amino acids. V gave up 4 bases and J gave up 5 bases; unmatched junction bases: 2. CDR1 is SGHRS and CDR2 is YFSETQ in the germline V gene. The DNA of the CDR3 is TGCGCCAGCAGCCCCAGGGGGACCGGGGAGCTGTTTTTT. It encodes CASSPRGTGELFF. Together with reference TRBV5-1 and TRBJ2-2, the CDR3 gives the full variable domain: KAGVTQTPRYLIKTRGQQVTLSCSPISGHRSVSWYQQTPGQGLQFLFEYFSETQRNKGNFPGRFSGRQFSNSRSEMNVSTLELGDSALYLCASSPRGTGELFFGEGSRLTVL.

The chain links TRBV13 to TRBJ1-2; D unclear. This CDR3 is 14 amino acids long. V dropped 5 bases and J dropped 2 bases, with 12 bases sitting between them. Germline V CDR1 and CDR2: PRHDT, FYEKMQ (reference sequence). CDR3 DNA sequence: TGTGCCAGCAGCCTCGCGGAGTTAAACTATGGCTACACCTTC. Its protein product is CASSLAELNYGYTF. Looking up the rest from reference TRBV13 and TRBJ1-2 gives the full variable domain: AAGVIQSPRHLIKEKRETATLKCYPIPRHDTVYWYQQGPGQDPQFLISFYEKMQSDKGSIPDRFSAQQFSDYHSELNMSSLELGDSALYFCASSLAELNYGYTFGSGTRLTVV.

The chain is built from TRBV6-6 and TRBJ2-2; D is perhaps TRBD2 (6 bases). The CDR3 contains 15 residues. The V end was cut by 6 bases, the J end by 1 base, with 12 bases between. CDR1 is MNHNY, CDR2 SVGAGI, per germline (reference sequence). The CDR3: CASSPPAGNTGELFF. CDR3 DNA sequence: TGTGCCAGCAGCCCCCCAGCGGGGAACACCGGGGAGCTGTTTTTT.

V and J are TRBV2 and TRBJ2-7, with D tentatively TRBD1 (6 bases). The CDR3 runs 13 residues. V was pared by 10 bases and J by 0 bases, with 13 bases between. From germline, CDR1 is SNHLY and CDR2 FYNNEI. CDR3 in amino acids: CATNSGVSYEQYF. CDR3 coding DNA: TGTGCCACGAACTCAGGGGTCTCCTACGAGCAGTACTTC.

This clone was recorded only once. The chain carries TRBV4-1 and TRBJ1-1; no clear D gene. Trimming stripped 4 bases from V and 8 bases from J, with 11 bases between. Per germline, CDR1 MGHRA and CDR2 YSYEKL. The CDR3 has 12 residues. CDR3 in amino acids: CASSRSDMEAFF. The CDR3 nucleotides are TGCGCCAGCAGCCGCTCCGACATGGAAGCTTTCTTT.

V is TRBV4-1 and J is TRBJ1-6; D is uncertain. The germline V gene has CDR1 MGHRA and CDR2 YSYEKL. The CDR3 covers 13 residues. Trimming pared 1 base from V and 10 bases from J, leaving 8 bases between. The CDR3 DNA reads TGCGCCAGCAGCCAAGGGCGGGGATCACCCCTCCACTTT. Translating gives CASSQGRGSPLHF.

V gene TRBV9 combines with J gene TRBJ2-1; D uncertain. The CDR3 sequence is 14 residues long. Germline CDR1 SGDLS, CDR2 YYNGEE. Between the trimmed V and J ends, which lost 4 bases and 8 bases, there was a span of 16 bases. The DNA of the CDR3 is TGTGCCAGCAGCCCCTTTGAGCCACTACATGAGCAGTTCTTC. Translation: CASSPFEPLHEQFF.

The V call is TRBV19, the J call TRBJ1-1; the match to TRBD1 covers 8 bases. The CDR3 is made up of 11 amino acids. The germline gives CDR1 LNHDA, CDR2 SQIVND (reference sequence). With 11 bases clipped from V and 5 bases from J, the junction kept 4 bases outside the gene matches. The CDR3 nucleotides are TGTGCCGGATACAGGGGGACTGAAGCTTTCTTT. Residues: CAGYRGTEAFF.

The chain recombines TRBV19 with TRBJ2-1; TRBD1 agrees at 8 bases. With 3 bases clipped from V and 0 bases from J, the junction kept 10 bases outside the gene matches. The germline CDR1 and CDR2 sequences are LNHDA and SQIVND (reference sequence). The CDR3 totals 18 residues. CDR3 region: CASSMPGQGKYSYNEQFF. In nucleotides, the CDR3 is TGTGCCAGTAGTATGCCCGGACAGGGCAAATACTCCTACAATGAGCAGTTCTTC.

The V call is TRBV27, the J call TRBJ1-2, with a weak D call TRBD1 (5 bases). There are 14 residues in the CDR3. Per germline, CDR1 MNHEY and CDR2 SMNVEV (reference sequence). V was shortened by 6 bases and J by 4 bases, with 15 bases between the two germline ends. CDR3 sequence: CASSPHTTVYGYTF. The CDR3 DNA sequence: TGTGCCAGCAGCCCACATACGACAGTCTATGGCTACACCTTC.

The rearrangement uses TRBV6-1 and TRBJ2-5, with D perhaps TRBD2 (7 bases). V dropped 6 bases and J dropped 5 bases, with 16 bases sitting between them. This CDR3 is 14 amino acids long. Germline loops: CDR1 MNHNS, CDR2 SASEGT. CDR3 DNA sequence: TGTGCCAGCAGGGGGAGGGGGGGGCTTGAGACCCAGTACTTC. As protein: CASRGRGGLETQYF.

The chain links TRBV5-8 to TRBJ2-7; D possibly corresponds to TRBD2 (6 bases). CDR3 length: 13 residues. Germline values: CDR1 SGHTS, CDR2 YDEGEE. V lost 6 bases to trimming and J lost 3 bases, with 13 bases between them. The CDR3 loop reads CASNPRGFYEQYF. The CDR3 DNA is TGTGCCAGCAACCCACGGGGGTTCTACGAGCAGTACTTC.